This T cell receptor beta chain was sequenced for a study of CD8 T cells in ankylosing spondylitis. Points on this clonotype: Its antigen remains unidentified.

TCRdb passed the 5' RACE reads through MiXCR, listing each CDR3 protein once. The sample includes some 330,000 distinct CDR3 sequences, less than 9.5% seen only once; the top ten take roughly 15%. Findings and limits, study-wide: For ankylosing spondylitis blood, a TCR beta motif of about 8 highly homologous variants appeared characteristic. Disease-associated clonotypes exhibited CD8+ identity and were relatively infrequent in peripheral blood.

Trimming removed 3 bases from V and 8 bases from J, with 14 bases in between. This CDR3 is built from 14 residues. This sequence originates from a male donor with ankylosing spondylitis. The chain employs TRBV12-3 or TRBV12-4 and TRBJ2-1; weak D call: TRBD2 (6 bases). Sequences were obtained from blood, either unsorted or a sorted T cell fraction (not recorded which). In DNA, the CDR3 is TGTGCCAGCAGTTTGGCGGGACTCGCCCATGAGCAGTTCTTC. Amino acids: CASSLAGLAHEQFF.